The clone carrying this TCR beta chain was detected a few times. The target antigen is unknown. These data originate in a study of cytomegalovirus exposure and HLA in healthy donors. Study results and limitations: Later analysis revealed greater clonal expansion in HLA-associated TCR beta chains than in equally common others.

Germline CDR1 and CDR2: LNHNV and YYDKDF (reference sequence). The CDR3 is 16 residues long. V was pared by 0 bases and J by 2 bases, with 14 bases between. PCR was performed using 60 Vbeta and 13 Jbeta primers. TCRdb keeps only in-frame clones here, not all; method: immunoSEQ multiplex PCR. The sample yields under 200,000 clones, 79% seen once. The TCR sequence derives from a man aged 35 to 55 in good health and CMV-seronegative. The chain is built from TRBV15 and TRBJ2-7; perhaps TRBD2 as D (6 bases). The sequencing sample was made of PBMCs. The CDR3 DNA is TGTGCCACCAGCAGAGATCCGACTAGAATACCCTACGAGCAGTACTTC. It codes for CATSRDPTRIPYEQYF.